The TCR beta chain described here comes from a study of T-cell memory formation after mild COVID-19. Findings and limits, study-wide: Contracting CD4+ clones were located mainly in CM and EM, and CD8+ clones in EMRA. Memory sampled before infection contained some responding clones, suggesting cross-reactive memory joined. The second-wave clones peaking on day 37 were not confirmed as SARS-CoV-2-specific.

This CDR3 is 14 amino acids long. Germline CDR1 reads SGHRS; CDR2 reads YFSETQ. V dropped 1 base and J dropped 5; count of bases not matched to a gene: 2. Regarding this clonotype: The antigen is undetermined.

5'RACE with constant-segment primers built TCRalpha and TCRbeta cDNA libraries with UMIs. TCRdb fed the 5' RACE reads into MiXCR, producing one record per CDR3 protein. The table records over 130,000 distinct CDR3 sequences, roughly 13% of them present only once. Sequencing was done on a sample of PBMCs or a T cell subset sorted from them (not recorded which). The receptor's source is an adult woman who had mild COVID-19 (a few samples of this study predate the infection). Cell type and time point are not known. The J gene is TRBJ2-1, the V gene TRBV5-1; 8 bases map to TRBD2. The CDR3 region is CASSLSGGDNEQFF. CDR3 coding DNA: TGCGCCAGCAGCTTGTCCGGGGGGGACAATGAGCAGTTCTTC.